These 13 T cell receptor beta chains came from one sample sequenced in a study of PD-1 blockade in classical Hodgkin lymphoma (dated by TCRdb to 2019 to 2021). What the time point label conveys for this sample: cycle 1 day 1 (C1D1), immediately before nivolumab initiation. Every trial patient had relapsed following autologous stem cell transplantation, and prior brentuximab vedotin exposure was what differed among cohorts A, B and C. The library was generated by the immunoSEQ multiplex PCR assay. TCRdb carries this immuneACCESS record with in-frame sequences only. Its versions omit some clonotypes, under half of them owing to an unresolved V gene in the studies checked, with the rest unexplained. The sample profile shows 13,000 to 15,000 clones; roughly 85% of them were found once. The ten most abundant clones make up roughly a fifth of the sample. Material: peripheral blood mononuclear cells (PBMCs), obtained at baseline. The receptors originated from a human donor with classical Hodgkin lymphoma.

This clone came up once. The V call is TRBV27, the J call TRBJ2-5; D is perhaps TRBD2 (6 bases). The DNA end is more similar to TRBJ2-7, so the J call may be wrong. This CDR3 has 13 residues. CDR1 and CDR2 (germline): MNHEY, SMNVEV (reference sequence). The CDR3 spells CASSLGGIGEQYF. CDR3 sequence (DNA): TGTGCCAGCAGTTTAGGAGGGATCGGCGAGCAGTACTTC.

V is TRBV4-1 and J is TRBJ1-2, with D perhaps TRBD1 (6 bases). With 2 bases removed from V and 3 bases from J, the gap between germline ends came to 19 bases. The CDR3 runs 17 residues. Germline CDR1 and CDR2: MGHRA and YSYEKL. The CDR3 DNA follows: TGCGCCAGCAGCCAAACCCTGCAGGGGAAGGAATACTATGGCTACACCTTC. Its protein product is CASSQTLQGKEYYGYTF.

The V and J genes are TRBV2 and TRBJ2-1, with TRBD1 matching over 11 bases. Germline V CDR1 and CDR2: SNHLY, FYNNEI. This CDR3 is built from 15 residues. After removal of 7 bases from V and 8 bases from J, the junction contained 10 bases not matched to a gene. The CDR3 loop reads CASMGRDRGFDEQFF. The CDR3, as DNA: TGTGCCAGCATGGGACGGGACAGGGGGTTTGATGAGCAGTTCTTC.

This clone appeared a single time. V is TRBV7-3 and J is TRBJ2-5, with D perhaps being TRBD1 or TRBD2 (5 bases each). Trimming took off 2 bases at V and 4 bases at J, with 14 bases between the two ends. Looked up from germline, CDR1 is SGHTA and CDR2 is FQGTGA. The CDR3 has 15 amino acids. The CDR3, as DNA: TGTGCCAGCAGCTTAGTCACGGGGCCAGGAGAGACCCAGTACTTC. As protein: CASSLVTGPGETQYF.

This chain links TRBV7-6 with TRBJ2-3, with 8 bases that match TRBD2. The CDR3 has 13 residues. The junction had 6 bases not matched to a gene; V was cut back by 9 bases and J by 4 bases. Germline V lookup: CDR1 SGHVS, CDR2 FNYEAQ. The CDR3 nucleotides read TGTGCCAGTCAGCGGGGGAACGCAGATACGCAGTATTTT. Protein sequence: CASQRGNADTQYF.

V usage is TRBV5-1 and J usage is TRBJ2-7; D is perhaps TRBD1 (5 bases). The CDR3 extends over 13 amino acids. The V gene's germline CDR1 is SGHRS and CDR2 YFSETQ. V shed 3 bases and J shed 2 bases, with 9 bases lying between them. CDR3 sequence: CASSSQGTYEQYF. The CDR3 bases are TGCGCCAGCAGCTCCCAGGGTACCTACGAGCAGTACTTC. Supplemented by reference TRBV5-1 and TRBJ2-7, the full variable domain reads KAGVTQTPRYLIKTRGQQVTLSCSPISGHRSVSWYQQTPGQGLQFLFEYFSETQRNKGNFPGRFSGRQFSNSRSEMNVSTLELGDSALYLCASSSQGTYEQYFGPGTRLTVT.

The gene calls are TRBV12-5 and TRBJ1-4; 11 positions match TRBD1. CDR3 length: 14 residues. V lost 6 bases to trimming and J lost 8 bases; unmatched junction nucleotides: 5. Germline V gene lookup returns CDR1 LGHNT and CDR2 FRNRAP. CDR3 in DNA: TGTGCTAGTGGGACGGGACAGGGGGGCGAAAAACTGTTTTTT. Translating gives CASGTGQGGEKLFF.

The chain is built from TRBV9 and TRBJ1-5; no reliable D call. V was trimmed by 5 bases and J by 2 bases, leaving 14 bases between them. CDR3 length equals 15 residues. Germline CDR1 and CDR2: SGDLS and YYNGEE. In nucleotides, the CDR3 is TGTGCCAGCAGTATCGGAAGTGGTGGCAATCAGCCCCAGCATTTT. Translating it yields CASSIGSGGNQPQHF.

The CDR3, as DNA: TGTGCCAGCGGTACGGGGTTCGCTGGGGCCAACGTCCTGACTTTC. Its translation is CASGTGFAGANVLTF. The chain carries TRBV6-6 and TRBJ2-6; tentatively, D is TRBD2 (5 bases). The CDR3 contains 15 residues. In germline, CDR1 is MNHNY, CDR2 SVGAGI (reference sequence). The V and J ends lost 8 bases and 2 bases respectively, with 13 bases between them.

The chain couples TRBV19 to TRBJ2-3, with 11 bases that match TRBD2. This CDR3 has 17 residues. Germline trimming cut 4 bases from V and 5 bases from J; bases unmatched to any gene: 11. Germline values: CDR1 LNHDA, CDR2 SQIVND (reference sequence). CDR3: CASSSLPTSGGKDTQYF. The CDR3 nucleotides read TGTGCCAGTAGTAGCCTCCCCACTAGCGGGGGAAAAGATACGCAGTATTTT.

The chain uses TRBV7-2 and TRBJ2-2; D not certain. Trimming removed 8 bases at V and 4 bases at J, with 11 bases between. Germline CDR1 reads SGHTA; CDR2 reads FQGNSA. The CDR3 has 13 amino acids. Written as DNA, the CDR3 is TGTGCCAGCGCGGACCGACCCACCGGGGAGCTGTTTTTT. As protein: CASADRPTGELFF.

This clone was seen a handful of times. The rearrangement links TRBV18 to TRBJ1-1; weak D call: TRBD1 (5 bases). V shed 3 bases and J shed 0 bases, with 11 bases lying between them. In germline, CDR1 is KGHSH, CDR2 LQKENI. The CDR3 covers 15 residues. CDR3 coding DNA: TGTGCCAGCTCACCTAGCCTAGGGGTGAACACTGAAGCTTTCTTT. It specifies CASSPSLGVNTEAFF. The variable domain in full, with the rest retrieved from reference TRBV18 and TRBJ1-1, is NAGVMQNPRHLVRRRGQEARLRCSPMKGHSHVYWYRQLPEEGLKFMVYLQKENIIDESGMPKERFSAEFPKEGPSILRIQQVVRGDSAAYFCASSPSLGVNTEAFFGQGTRLTVV.

The chain combines TRBV19 with TRBJ2-3; perhaps TRBD2 as D (6 bases). The CDR3 loop spans 17 amino acids. Germline V lookup: CDR1 LNHDA, CDR2 SQIVND (reference sequence). Trimming left V 5 bases short and J 0 bases short, with 18 bases between. The CDR3 DNA follows: TGTGCCAGTAGTCCCTTGGGGGGATCCAGAAGCACAGATACGCAGTATTTT. It yields the protein CASSPLGGSRSTDTQYF.